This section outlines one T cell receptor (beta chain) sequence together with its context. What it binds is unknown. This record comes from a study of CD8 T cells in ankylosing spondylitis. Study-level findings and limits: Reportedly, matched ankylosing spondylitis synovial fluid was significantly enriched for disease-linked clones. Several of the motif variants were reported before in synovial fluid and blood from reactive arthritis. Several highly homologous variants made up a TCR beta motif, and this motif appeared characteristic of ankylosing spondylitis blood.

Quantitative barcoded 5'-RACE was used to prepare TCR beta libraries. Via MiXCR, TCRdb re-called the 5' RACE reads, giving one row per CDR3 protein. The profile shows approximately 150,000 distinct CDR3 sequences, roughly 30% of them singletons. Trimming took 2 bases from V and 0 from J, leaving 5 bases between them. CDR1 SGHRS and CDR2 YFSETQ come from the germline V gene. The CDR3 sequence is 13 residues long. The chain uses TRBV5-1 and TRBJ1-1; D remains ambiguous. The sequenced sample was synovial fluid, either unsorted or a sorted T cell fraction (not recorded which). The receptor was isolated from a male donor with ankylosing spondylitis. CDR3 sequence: CASSFYMNTEAFF. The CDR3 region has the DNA TGCGCCAGCAGCTTCTATATGAACACTGAAGCTTTCTTT.